The present entry profiles one T cell receptor beta chain with its context. The antigen this receptor binds is unknown. The input lacks base qualities; no much larger clone sits a single base away. The immunoSEQ Assay, a bias-controlled multiplex PCR, was used to amplify TCRbeta CDR3 regions from genomic DNA. The study's own analysis went as follows. The number of nucleated cells in each sample was estimated by amplification of reference gene primers within the assay. To quantify the absolute abundance of each unique TCRbeta CDR3 rearrangement, sequence reads were collapsed and filtered. For each sample, productive Simpson clonality was calculated as the square root of Simpson's diversity index over productive rearrangements. Held by TCRdb, this immuneACCESS table contains in-frame sequences only and omits some clones. Under half of the omission traces to an unresolved V gene where checked; the cause of the rest is unknown. That table furnishes V, J and clone size, whereas the DNA furnished D and trimming. In all, the sample holds over 300,000 clones, and around 89% of those were seen once. Around 7% of the sample is held by the ten biggest clonotypes.

This sample is drawn from a study of blood T cell repertoires in COVID-19 (dated by TCRdb to about 2020). Background on the whole study: The collaborator samples originated in the United States, Italy and Spain and spanned the acute and convalescent phases of COVID-19. Nearly every sample came with metadata listing a de-identified subject ID, COVID-19 status, age in years and sex. Subjects who had been exposed to COVID-19, were actively infected with it, or had recovered from it provided the deeply sampled blood TCRbeta repertoires that made up the dataset. The prospective study material was composed of cDNA or gDNA derived from T cells, B-cell-depleted T cells, or PBMCs. Where available, HLA class I and class II types were obtained from metadata supplied by the sample provider rather than from assay-based typing. Samples came from the ongoing ImmuneRACE study (first 160 participants) plus 1,254 subjects from 6 global collaborators. The repertoires were released in a freely available public database meant as a resource for research on the immune response to SARS-CoV-2.

Paper-wide results and their limitations: The quantity of clinical and demographic metadata differed by source and by participant and was supplied without curation.

Trimming at the junction amounts to 2 bases on V and 0 bases on J, and the germline ends lie 8 bases apart. The CDR3 goes from the cysteine to the phenylalanine over 16 residues. Only the CDR3 DNA stays, 48 bases, in frame from base 1. CDR1 and CDR2 were assigned from the germline V gene as SGHTA and FQGNSA. Each collaborating institution followed its own protocols to collect whole blood in K2EDTA tubes. For TCRbeta analysis, collaborator samples were shipped as frozen whole blood, as isolated PBMCs, or as DNA extracted from either sample type. The chain employs TRBV7-2 and TRBJ1-6; the D gene cannot be named for sure. This TCR derives from a man aged 18 to 29 with active or convalescent COVID-19. The sample taken for sequencing was peripheral blood. The CDR3 sequence is CASSLSRSSYNSPLHF. DNA sequence: TGTGCCAGCAGCTTATCCCGGAGCTCCTATAATTCACCCCTCCACTTT.